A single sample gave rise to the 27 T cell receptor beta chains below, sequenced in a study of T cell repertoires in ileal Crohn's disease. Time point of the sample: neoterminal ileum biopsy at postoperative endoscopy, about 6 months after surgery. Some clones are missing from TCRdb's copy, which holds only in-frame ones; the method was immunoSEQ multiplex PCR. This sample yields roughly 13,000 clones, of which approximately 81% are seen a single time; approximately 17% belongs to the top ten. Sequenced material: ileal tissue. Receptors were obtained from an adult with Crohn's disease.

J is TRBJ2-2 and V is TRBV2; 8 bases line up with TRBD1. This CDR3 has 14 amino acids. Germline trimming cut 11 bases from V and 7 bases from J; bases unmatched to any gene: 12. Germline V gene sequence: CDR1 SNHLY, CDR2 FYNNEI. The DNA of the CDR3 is TGTGCCCGACGGGTACAGGGGGACGTCGGGGAGCTGTTTTTT. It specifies CARRVQGDVGELFF.

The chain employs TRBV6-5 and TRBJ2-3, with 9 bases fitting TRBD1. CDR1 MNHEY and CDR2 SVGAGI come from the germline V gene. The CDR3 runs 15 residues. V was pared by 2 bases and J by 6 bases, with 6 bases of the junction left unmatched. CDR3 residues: CASSYGTGGRDTQYF. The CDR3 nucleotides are TGTGCCAGCAGTTACGGCACAGGGGGCCGGGATACGCAGTATTTT.

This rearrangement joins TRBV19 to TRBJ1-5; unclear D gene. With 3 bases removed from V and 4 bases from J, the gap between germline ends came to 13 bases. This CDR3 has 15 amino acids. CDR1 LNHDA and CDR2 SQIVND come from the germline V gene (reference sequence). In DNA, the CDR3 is TGTGCCAGTAGTATCTCCGGCGGAGGTAATCAGCCCCAGCATTTT. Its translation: CASSISGGGNQPQHF.

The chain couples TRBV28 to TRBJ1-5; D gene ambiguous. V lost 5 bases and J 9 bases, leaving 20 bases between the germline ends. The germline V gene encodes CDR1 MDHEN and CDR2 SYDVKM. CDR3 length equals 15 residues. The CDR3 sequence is CASSPPGRLAGPQHF. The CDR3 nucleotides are TGTGCCAGCAGTCCTCCCGGCCGATTAGCGGGGCCCCAGCATTTT.

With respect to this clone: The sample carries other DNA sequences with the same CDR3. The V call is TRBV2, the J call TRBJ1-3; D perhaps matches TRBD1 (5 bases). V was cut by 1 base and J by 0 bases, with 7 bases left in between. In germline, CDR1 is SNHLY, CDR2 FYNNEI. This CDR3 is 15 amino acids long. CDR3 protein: CASSEGQSSGNTIYF. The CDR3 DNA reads TGTGCCAGCAGTGAAGGACAGAGCTCTGGAAACACCATATATTTT.

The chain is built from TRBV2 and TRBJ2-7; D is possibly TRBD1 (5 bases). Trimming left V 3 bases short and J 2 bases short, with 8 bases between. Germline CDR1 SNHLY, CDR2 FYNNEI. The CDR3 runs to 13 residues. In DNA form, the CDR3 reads TGTGCCAGCAGTGATACCAGGGCCTACGAGCAGTACTTC. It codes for CASSDTRAYEQYF.

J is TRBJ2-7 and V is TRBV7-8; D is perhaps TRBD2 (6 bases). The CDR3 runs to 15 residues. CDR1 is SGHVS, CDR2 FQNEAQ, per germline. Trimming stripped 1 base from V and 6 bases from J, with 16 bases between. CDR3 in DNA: TGTGCCAGCAGCTTAGAATTCGGCGGGATTCGCGAGCAGTACTTC. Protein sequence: CASSLEFGGIREQYF.

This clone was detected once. In DNA, the CDR3 is TGCAGCGTTGGTGGGCTCTGGAACAATGAGCAGTTCTTC. This encodes CSVGGLWNNEQFF. The chain couples TRBV29-1 to TRBJ2-1; D unclear. Germline V gene sequence: CDR1 SQVTM, CDR2 ANQGSEA. The CDR3 consists of 13 residues. V dropped 4 bases and J dropped 5 bases, with 12 bases sitting between them.

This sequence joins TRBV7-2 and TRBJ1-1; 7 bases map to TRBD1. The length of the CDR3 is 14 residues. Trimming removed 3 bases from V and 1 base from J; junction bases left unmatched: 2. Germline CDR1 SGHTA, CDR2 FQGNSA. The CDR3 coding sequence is TGTGCCAGCAGCTTTACAGGGGCGAACACTGAAGCTTTCTTT. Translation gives CASSFTGANTEAFF.

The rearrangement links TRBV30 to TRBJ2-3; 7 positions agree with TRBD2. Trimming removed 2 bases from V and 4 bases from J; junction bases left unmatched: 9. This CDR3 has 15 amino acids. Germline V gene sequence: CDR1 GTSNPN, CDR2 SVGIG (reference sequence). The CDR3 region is CAWSRGAGESDTQYF. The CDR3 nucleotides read TGTGCCTGGAGTCGGGGCGCGGGAGAATCAGATACGCAGTATTTT.

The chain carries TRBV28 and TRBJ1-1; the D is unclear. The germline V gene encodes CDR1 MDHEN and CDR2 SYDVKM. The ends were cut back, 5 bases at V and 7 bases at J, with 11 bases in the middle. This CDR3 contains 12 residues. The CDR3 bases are TGTGCCAGCAGTAATGAGGGAGGTGAAGCTTTCTTT. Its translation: CASSNEGGEAFF. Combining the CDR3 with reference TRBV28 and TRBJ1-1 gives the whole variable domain DVKVTQSSRYLVKRTGEKVFLECVQDMDHENMFWYRQDPGLGLRLIYFSYDVKMKEKGDIPEGYSVSREKKERFSLILESASTNQTSMYLCASSNEGGEAFFGQGTRLTVV.

CDR3 coding DNA: TGCAGCGTTGTATTCGGCGGGAGCACAGATACGCAGTATTTT. Protein: CSVVFGGSTDTQYF. The J gene is TRBJ2-3, the V gene TRBV29-1, with a possible D match to TRBD2 (5 bases). Germline V gene lookup returns CDR1 SQVTM and CDR2 ANQGSEA. CDR3 length: 14 amino acids. V lost 4 bases and J 0 bases, leaving 11 bases between the germline ends.

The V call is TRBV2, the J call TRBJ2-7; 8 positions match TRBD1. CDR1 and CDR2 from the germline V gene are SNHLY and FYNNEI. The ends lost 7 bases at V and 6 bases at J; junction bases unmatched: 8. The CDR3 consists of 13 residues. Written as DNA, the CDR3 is TGTGCCAGCACTGGACAGGGAGTGGGCGAGCAGTACTTC. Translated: CASTGQGVGEQYF.

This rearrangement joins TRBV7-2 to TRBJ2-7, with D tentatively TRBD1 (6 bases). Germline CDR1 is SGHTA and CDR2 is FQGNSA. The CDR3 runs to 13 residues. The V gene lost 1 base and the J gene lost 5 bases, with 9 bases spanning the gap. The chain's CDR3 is CASSLDRVNEQYF. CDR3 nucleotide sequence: TGTGCCAGCAGCTTAGACAGGGTCAACGAGCAGTACTTC.

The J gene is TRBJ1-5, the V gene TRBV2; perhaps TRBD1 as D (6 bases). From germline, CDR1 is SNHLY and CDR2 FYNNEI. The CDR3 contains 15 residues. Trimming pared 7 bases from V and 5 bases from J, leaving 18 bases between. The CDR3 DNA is TGTGCCAGCATCCTCAGGGGACGGGGGGATCAGCCCCAGCATTTT. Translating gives CASILRGRGDQPQHF.

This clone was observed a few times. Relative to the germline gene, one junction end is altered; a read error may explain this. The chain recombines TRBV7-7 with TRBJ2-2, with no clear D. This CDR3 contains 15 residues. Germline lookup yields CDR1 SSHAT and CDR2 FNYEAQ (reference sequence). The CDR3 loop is CASSPVTDYTGELFF. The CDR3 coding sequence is TGTGCTAGCAGCCCGGTTACCGACTACACCGGGGAGCTGTTTTTT.

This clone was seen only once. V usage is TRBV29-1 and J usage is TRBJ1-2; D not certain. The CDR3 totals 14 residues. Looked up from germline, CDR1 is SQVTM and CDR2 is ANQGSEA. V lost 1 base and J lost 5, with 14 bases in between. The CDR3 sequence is CSVEAGSPGYGYTF. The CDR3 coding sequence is TGCAGCGTTGAAGCCGGGAGTCCGGGTTATGGCTACACCTTC.

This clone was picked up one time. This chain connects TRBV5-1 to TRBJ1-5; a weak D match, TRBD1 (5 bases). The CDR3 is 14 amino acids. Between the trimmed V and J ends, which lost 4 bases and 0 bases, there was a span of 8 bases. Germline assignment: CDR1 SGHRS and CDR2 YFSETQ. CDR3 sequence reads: CASSRDSSNQPQHF. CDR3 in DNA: TGCGCCAGCAGCCGGGACTCTAGCAATCAGCCCCAGCATTTT.

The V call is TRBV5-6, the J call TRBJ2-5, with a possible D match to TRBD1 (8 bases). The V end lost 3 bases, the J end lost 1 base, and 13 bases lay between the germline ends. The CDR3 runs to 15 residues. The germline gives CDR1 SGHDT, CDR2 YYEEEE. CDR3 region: CASSSQGGRQETQYF. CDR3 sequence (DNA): TGTGCCAGCAGCTCACAGGGGGGGCGCCAAGAGACCCAGTACTTC.

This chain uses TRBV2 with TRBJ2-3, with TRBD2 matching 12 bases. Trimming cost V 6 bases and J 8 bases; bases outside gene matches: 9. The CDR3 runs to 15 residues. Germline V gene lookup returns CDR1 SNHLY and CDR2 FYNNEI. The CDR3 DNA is TGTGCCAGCAGGGAGACTAGCGGGAGCCTAGGTACGCAGTATTTT. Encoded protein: CASRETSGSLGTQYF.

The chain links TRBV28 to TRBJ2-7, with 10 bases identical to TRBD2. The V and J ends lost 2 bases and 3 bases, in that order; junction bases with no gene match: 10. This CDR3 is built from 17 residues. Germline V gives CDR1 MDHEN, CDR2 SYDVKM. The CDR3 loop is CASSLRLAGVGIYEQYF. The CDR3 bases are TGTGCCAGCAGTTTACGGCTAGCGGGAGTGGGGATCTACGAGCAGTACTTC.

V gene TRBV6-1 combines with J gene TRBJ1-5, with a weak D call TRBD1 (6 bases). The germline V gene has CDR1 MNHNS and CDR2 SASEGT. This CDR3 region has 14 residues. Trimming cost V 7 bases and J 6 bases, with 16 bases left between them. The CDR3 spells CASILDSRSQPQHF. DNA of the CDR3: TGTGCCAGCATCTTGGACAGCCGGAGTCAGCCCCAGCATTTT.

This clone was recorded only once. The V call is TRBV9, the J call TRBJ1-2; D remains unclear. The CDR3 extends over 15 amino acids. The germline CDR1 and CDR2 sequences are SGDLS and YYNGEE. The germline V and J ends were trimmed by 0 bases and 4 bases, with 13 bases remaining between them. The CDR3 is CASSVVAGAGYGYTF. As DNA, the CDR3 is TGTGCCAGCAGCGTAGTGGCAGGCGCAGGCTATGGCTACACCTTC.

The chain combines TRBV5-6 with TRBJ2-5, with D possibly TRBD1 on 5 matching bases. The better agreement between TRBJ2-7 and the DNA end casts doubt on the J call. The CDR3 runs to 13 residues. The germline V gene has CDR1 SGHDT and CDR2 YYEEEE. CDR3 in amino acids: CASTYLGLYEQYF. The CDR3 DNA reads TGTGCCAGCACCTACTTGGGGCTCTACGAGCAGTACTTC.

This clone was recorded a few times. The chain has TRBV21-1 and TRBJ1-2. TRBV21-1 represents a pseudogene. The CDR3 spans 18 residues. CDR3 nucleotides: TGTGCCAGCAGCAAAGCGGATGATACGGGATTGCTCAACTATGGCTACACCTTC. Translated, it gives CASSKADDTGLLNYGYTF.

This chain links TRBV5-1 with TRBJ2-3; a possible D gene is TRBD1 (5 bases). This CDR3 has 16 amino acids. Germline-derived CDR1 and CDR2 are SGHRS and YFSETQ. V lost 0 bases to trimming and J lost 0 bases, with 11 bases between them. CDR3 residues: CASSLAQGSSTDTQYF. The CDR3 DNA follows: TGCGCCAGCAGCTTGGCCCAGGGCAGTAGCACAGATACGCAGTATTTT.

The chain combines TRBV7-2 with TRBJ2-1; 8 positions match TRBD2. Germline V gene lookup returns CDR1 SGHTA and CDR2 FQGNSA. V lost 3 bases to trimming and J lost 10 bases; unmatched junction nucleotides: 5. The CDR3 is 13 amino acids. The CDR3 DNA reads TGTGCCAGCAGCTTGACTAGCGCGGGAGAGCAGTTCTTC. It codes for CASSLTSAGEQFF.